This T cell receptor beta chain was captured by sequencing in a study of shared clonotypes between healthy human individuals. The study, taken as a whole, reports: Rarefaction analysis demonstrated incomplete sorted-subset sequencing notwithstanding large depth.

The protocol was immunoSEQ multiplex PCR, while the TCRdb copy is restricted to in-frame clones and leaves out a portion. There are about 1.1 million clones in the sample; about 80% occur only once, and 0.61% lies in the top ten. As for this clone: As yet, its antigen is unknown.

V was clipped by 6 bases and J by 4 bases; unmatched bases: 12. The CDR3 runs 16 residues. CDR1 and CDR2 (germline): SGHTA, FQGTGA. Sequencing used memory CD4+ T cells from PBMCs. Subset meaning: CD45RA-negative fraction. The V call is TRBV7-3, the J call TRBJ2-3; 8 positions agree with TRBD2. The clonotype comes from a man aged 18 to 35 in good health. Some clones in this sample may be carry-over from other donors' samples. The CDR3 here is CASSLGTRTAADTQYF. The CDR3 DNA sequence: TGTGCCAGCAGTCTAGGGACTAGAACCGCGGCAGATACGCAGTATTTT.